A selection of T cell receptor beta chains follows, all from one sample in a study of tumor-infiltrating lymphocytes in primary liver carcinoma. Each CDR3 protein gets one entry after TCRdb re-called the multiplex PCR reads with MiXCR. The sample has more than 20,000 distinct CDR3 sequences; nearly 80% are singletons. Input material: liver tumor tissue from sampling region 1. The receptors derive from a woman in her 30s with primary liver carcinoma and hepatitis B virus infection. The CDR3 runs from the conserved cysteine through the conserved F or W. The order of the fields is V gene, J gene, D gene, clone size, CDR3 protein, CDR3 DNA. The D gene is left open where the match is weak. Clone size is stated in some rows and not others, as once, few, many or a class when expanded.

V: TRBV28
J: TRBJ2-2
D: TRBD1
size: once
CDR3: CASSWDRGIGELFF
DNA: TGTGCCAGCAGTTGGGACAGGGGAATCGGAGAGCTGTTTTTT

V: TRBV30
J: TRBJ2-5
D: NA
size: NA
CDR3: CAWRTRGRRETQYF
DNA: TGTGCCTGGAGAACTCGGGGGCGTCGAGAGACCCAGTACTTC

V: TRBV11-2
J: TRBJ2-7
D: NA
size: NA
CDR3: CASRLVGEQCF
DNA: TGTGCCAGCAGGCTCGTGGGTGAGCAATGCTTC

V: TRBV11-3
J: TRBJ2-2
D: NA
size: NA
CDR3: CANNCQEGAPGELFF
DNA: TGTGCCAACAATTGTCAGGAGGGGGCCCCCGGGGAGCTGTTTTTT

V: TRBV11-3
J: TRBJ2-3
D: NA
size: NA
CDR3: CACSFGTPMALQYF
DNA: TGTGCCTGCAGCTTTGGGACGCCGATGGCGCTGCAATATTTT

V: TRBV14
J: TRBJ2-7
D: TRBD2
size: NA
CDR3: CISSQAAGTDYEQYF
DNA: TGTATCAGCAGCCAGGCAGCGGGGACTGACTACGAGCAGTACTTC

V: TRBV29-1
J: TRBJ1-1
D: NA
size: NA
CDR3: CSVCRQLNSEVFF
DNA: TGCAGCGTTTGTCGGCAGTTGAACTCTGAAGTTTTCTTT

V: TRBV11-1
J: TRBJ2-7
D: NA
size: NA
CDR3: CASSLVHLREQYF
DNA: TGTGCCAGCAGCTTAGTACACCTGCGCGAGCAGTACTTC

V: TRBV11-1
J: TRBJ2-5
D: NA
size: NA
CDR3: CASSLAGCDETQYF
DNA: TGTGCCAGCAGTTTAGCAGGGTGCGATGAGACCCAGTACTTC

V: TRBV28
J: TRBJ2-7
D: NA
size: NA
CDR3: CASSSIGTRGEQYF
DNA: TGTGCCAGCAGTTCAATCGGGACAAGGGGCGAGCAGTACTTC

V: TRBV4-2
J: TRBJ2-7
D: NA
size: NA
CDR3: CACSQEHLGQWGPREQYF
DNA: TGTGCCTGTAGCCAAGAACATCTAGGACAGTGGGGACCGCGCGAGCAGTACTTC

V: TRBV6-1
J: TRBJ2-2
D: NA
size: NA
CDR3: CASYETLPGGAANTRELFF
DNA: TGTGCCAGCTATGAAACCCTTCCCGGGGGCGCCGCGAACACCCGGGAGCTGTTTTTT

V: TRBV5-1
J: TRBJ2-5
D: NA
size: NA
CDR3: CASSFDDPPQETQYF
DNA: TGCGCCAGCAGCTTCGACGATCCCCCGCAAGAGACCCAGTACTTC

V: TRBV5-4
J: TRBJ2-3
D: TRBD2
size: NA
CDR3: CASCNPAASGSRTDTQYF
DNA: TGTGCTAGCTGTAACCCGGCGGCTAGCGGTAGTCGGACAGATACGCAGTATTTT

V: TRBV11-2
J: TRBJ2-2
D: NA
size: NA
CDR3: CASSLDRTVTGKLFF
DNA: TGTGCTAGTAGCTTAGATCGGACTGTAACCGGGAAGCTGTTTTTT

V: TRBV7-8
J: TRBJ1-4
D: NA
size: many
CDR3: CASSPLEGRGEKLFF
DNA: TGTGCCAGCAGCCCGCTGGAGGGGCGAGGCGAAAAACTGTTTTTT

V: TRBV29-1
J: TRBJ2-2
D: NA
size: NA
CDR3: CSVGRRNTEGLFF
DNA: TGCAGCGTTGGGAGACGAAACACGGAGGGGCTGTTTTTT

V: TRBV6-2/TRBV6-3
J: TRBJ2-6
D: NA
size: NA
CDR3: CTSSPRGGGANILTF
DNA: TGTACCAGCAGCCCCCGGGGCGGTGGGGCCAACATCCTCACTTTC

V: TRBV11-2
J: TRBJ1-2
D: NA
size: NA
CDR3: CASNIREANYGYTF
DNA: TGTGCCAGCAACATAAGGGAGGCTAACTATGGCTACACCTTC

V: TRBV30
J: TRBJ1-5
D: NA
size: NA
CDR3: CAWSPGVGGLQHF
DNA: TGTGCCTGGAGTCCAGGAGTGGGAGGGCTCCAGCATTTT

V: TRBV11-1
J: TRBJ1-1
D: NA
size: NA
CDR3: CASSSTGTLNTEAFF
DNA: TGTGCCAGCAGCTCTACCGGGACACTGAACACTGAGGCTTTCTTT

V: TRBV9
J: TRBJ2-3
D: NA
size: many
CDR3: CASSAYDFPDTQYF
DNA: TGTGCCAGCAGCGCGTACGATTTCCCAGATACGCAGTATTTT

V: TRBV11-2
J: TRBJ2-3
D: TRBD1
size: NA
CDR3: CANSWTRQGMGDTQYF
DNA: TGTGCCAACAGCTGGACGCGACAGGGAATGGGAGATACGCAGTATTTT

V: TRBV6-5
J: TRBJ1-1
D: TRBD1
size: many
CDR3: CASMDRGDTEAFF
DNA: TGTGCCAGCATGGACAGGGGGGACACTGAAGCTTTCTTT

V: TRBV5-4
J: TRBJ2-3
D: TRBD2
size: NA
CDR3: CASSNPPASGSRTDTQYF
DNA: TGTGCCAGCAGTAACCCGCCGGCTAGCGGGAGTCGTACGGATACGCAGTATTTT

V: TRBV30
J: TRBJ2-2
D: NA
size: medium-sized
CDR3: CAWSVGGSGELFF
DNA: TGTGCCTGGAGTGTGGGGGGCAGCGGGGAGCTGTTTTTT

V: TRBV11-2
J: TRBJ2-3
D: TRBD2
size: NA
CDR3: CASSLMRGGTDTQYF
DNA: TGTGCCAGCAGCTTAATGCGGGGGGGCACAGATACGCAGTATTTT

V: TRBV10-3
J: TRBJ2-1
D: NA
size: NA
CDR3: CAISLTATRDEHLF
DNA: TGTGCCATCAGTCTCACGGCGACCAGGGATGAGCACCTCTTC

V: TRBV12-3/TRBV12-4
J: TRBJ2-3
D: NA
size: NA
CDR3: CISSFPPPSTDTQYF
DNA: TGTATCAGCAGTTTTCCCCCTCCTAGCACAGATACGCAATATTTT

V: TRBV11-2
J: TRBJ2-7
D: TRBD2
size: NA
CDR3: CASSLASGNNEQYF
DNA: TGTGCCAGCAGCCTAGCTAGCGGGAATAACGAGCAGTACTTC

V: TRBV5-1
J: TRBJ2-2
D: TRBD1
size: NA
CDR3: CASSLGHRDRAVWELFF
DNA: TGCGCCAGCAGCTTGGGCCACCGGGACAGGGCGGTCTGGGAGCTGTTTTTT

V: TRBV28
J: TRBJ2-2
D: TRBD1
size: many
CDR3: CASSPWDRGLTGELFF
DNA: TGTGCCAGCAGTCCGTGGGACAGGGGGCTGACCGGGGAGCTGTTTTTT

V: TRBV5-4
J: TRBJ2-3
D: NA
size: NA
CDR3: CASNSRGETQYF
DNA: TGTGCCAGCAATAGCAGGGGAGAAACGCAGTATTTT

V: TRBV30
J: TRBJ1-1
D: NA
size: medium-sized
CDR3: CAWGLDRLTEAFF
DNA: TGTGCCTGGGGCTTGGACAGATTGACCGAAGCTTTCTTT

V: TRBV6-6
J: TRBJ2-3
D: TRBD1
size: NA
CDR3: CASSTYRDSSTDTQYF
DNA: TGTGCCAGCAGTACATACCGGGACAGTAGTACAGATACGCAGTATTTT

V: TRBV13
J: TRBJ1-1
D: TRBD1
size: NA
CDR3: CASTGGANTEAFF
DNA: TGTGCCAGCACAGGGGGTGCAAACACTGAAGCTTTCTTT

V: TRBV11-2
J: TRBJ2-1
D: TRBD2
size: NA
CDR3: CASSTGTSGINEQFF
DNA: TGTGCCAGCAGCACAGGGACTAGCGGGATTAATGAGCAGTTCTTC

V: TRBV6-5
J: TRBJ2-2
D: NA
size: NA
CDR3: CASSLGVAVGELFF
DNA: TGTGCCAGCAGCCTTGGGGTTGCGGTCGGGGAGCTGTTTTTT

V: TRBV7-9
J: TRBJ2-7
D: NA
size: NA
CDR3: CAGSSAGLSYEQYF
DNA: TGTGCCGGCAGCTCGGCAGGCCTCTCCTACGAACAGTACTTC

V: TRBV4-3
J: TRBJ2-1
D: NA
size: few
CDR3: CASSQYAGSSYNEQFF
DNA: TGTGCCAGTAGCCAATATGCGGGAAGCTCCTACAATGAGCAGTTCTTC

V: TRBV12-3/TRBV12-4
J: TRBJ2-5
D: NA
size: NA
CDR3: CDSSGGLHGTQYF
DNA: TGTGACAGCAGCGGCGGACTCCATGGGACCCAGTACTTC

V: TRBV20-1
J: TRBJ2-6
D: TRBD1
size: NA
CDR3: CSVWDRGGTNVLTF
DNA: TGCAGTGTTTGGGACAGGGGCGGGACCAACGTCCTGACTTTC

V: TRBV11-2
J: TRBJ2-7
D: NA
size: NA
CDR3: CASKITGNYEQCF
DNA: TGTGCCAGCAAGATTACGGGGAACTACGAGCAGTGTTTC

V: TRBV4-2
J: TRBJ1-1
D: NA
size: NA
CDR3: CASSPVEGRGITGAFF
DNA: TGTGCCAGCAGCCCAGTCGAGGGGAGAGGGATCACTGGAGCTTTCTTT

V: TRBV6-5
J: TRBJ2-3
D: TRBD2
size: NA
CDR3: CASKVAGSTDTQYF
DNA: TGTGCCAGCAAGGTAGCGGGGAGCACAGATACGCAGTATTTT

V: TRBV5-4
J: TRBJ2-3
D: NA
size: NA
CDR3: CASSVDGQPPPIDTQYF
DNA: TGTGCCAGCAGCGTAGATGGACAACCTCCACCCATAGATACGCAGTATTTT

V: TRBV11-2
J: TRBJ2-3
D: NA
size: NA
CDR3: CASSLEAGGTDMQYF
DNA: TGTGCCAGCAGCTTAGAGGCTGGTGGGACGGATATGCAGTATTTT

V: TRBV11-3
J: TRBJ1-1
D: NA
size: NA
CDR3: CASRDGNSEAFF
DNA: TGTGCCAGCAGGGATGGGAACTCTGAAGCTTTCTTT

V: TRBV11-1
J: TRBJ2-1
D: NA
size: NA
CDR3: CASSRRRTSHNEQFF
DNA: TGTGCCAGTAGCCGGAGACGGACCTCCCACAATGAGCAGTTCTTC

V: TRBV10-1
J: TRBJ2-3
D: TRBD2
size: many
CDR3: CASSESSGSADTQYF
DNA: TGCGCCAGCAGTGAGTCGAGCGGGAGCGCAGATACGCAGTATTTT

V: TRBV29-1
J: TRBJ2-3
D: NA
size: NA
CDR3: CSVKELCSTDTQYF
DNA: TGCAGCGTTAAAGAACTATGTTCGACAGATACGCAGTATTTT